The 29 T cell receptor beta chains reported below all come from one sample, sequenced in a study of response to subunit inactivated influenza vaccine. From the RT-PCR reads, TCRdb called clonotypes with MiXCR, one entry per CDR3 protein. The data contain about 700,000 distinct CDR3 sequences, 11% to 15% of them singletons. The specimen was PBMCs from blood, collected about 14 days before vaccination. These receptors were taken from a man between 45 and 60 years old who received an inactivated influenza vaccine.

This clonotype was counted between two and nine times. This chain uses TRBV7-2 with TRBJ2-1; D is ambiguous. The CDR3 spans 13 residues. Trimming took off 5 bases at V and 7 bases at J, with 12 bases between the two ends. The V gene's germline CDR1 is SGHTA and CDR2 FQGNSA. CDR3 sequence: CASSRDRINEQFF. The CDR3 nucleotides are TGTGCCAGCAGCCGCGACCGGATAAATGAGCAGTTCTTC.

This clonotype was recorded a few times. J is TRBJ1-5 and V is TRBV20-1; perhaps TRBD1 as D (6 bases). Germline CDR1 reads DFQATT; CDR2 reads SNEGSKA (reference sequence). The CDR3 consists of 14 residues. Between the trimmed V and J ends, which lost 4 bases and 3 bases, there was a span of 13 bases. CDR3 sequence reads: CSATVGAPNQPQHF. In DNA form, the CDR3 reads TGCAGTGCTACGGTGGGGGCCCCCAATCAGCCCCAGCATTTT.

V is TRBV7-8 and J is TRBJ2-3, with 9 bases identical to TRBD2. J was trimmed by 5 bases and V by 5 bases; bases with no gene match: 8. CDR3 length: 15 residues. Germline V gene lookup returns CDR1 SGHVS and CDR2 FQNEAQ. CDR3 sequence reads: CASSPEGLAEDTQYF. CDR3 DNA sequence: TGTGCCAGCAGCCCCGAGGGACTAGCCGAAGATACGCAGTATTTT.

The chain has TRBV4-3 and TRBJ1-5; D may be TRBD1 (6 bases). V gave up 0 bases and J gave up 9 bases, with 15 bases separating them. CDR1 is LGHNA, CDR2 YSLEER, per germline. There are 15 residues in the CDR3. The DNA of the CDR3 is TGCGCCAGCAGCCAAGATGTGCTGAACAGGGCGCCCCAGCATTTT. This sequence encodes CASSQDVLNRAPQHF.

This clonotype was detected only a few times. This sequence joins TRBV29-1 and TRBJ1-4; D remains unclear. The V end lost 6 bases, the J end lost 8 bases, and 22 bases lay between the germline ends. The germline V gene has CDR1 SQVTM and CDR2 ANQGSEA. This CDR3 is built from 15 residues. The CDR3 loop reads CSVLHIARTGEKLFF. The CDR3 nucleotides are TGCAGCGTCTTACACATCGCCCGGACCGGGGAAAAACTGTTTTTT.

V and J are TRBV7-9 and TRBJ2-5; tentative D call: TRBD2 (7 bases). V shed 6 bases and J shed 5 bases, with 19 bases lying between them. CDR1 is SEHNR and CDR2 is FQNEAQ in the germline V gene (reference sequence). This CDR3 region has 15 residues. CDR3 residues: CASSSLSGGRETQYF. In nucleotides, the CDR3 is TGTGCCAGCAGTTCCTTGTCGGGGGGCCGCGAGACCCAGTACTTC.

This clonotype occurred a few times. The V gene is TRBV12-5, the J gene TRBJ1-5, with a weak D call TRBD1 (6 bases). Trimming took off 3 bases at V and 3 bases at J, with 9 bases between the two ends. The CDR3 extends over 14 amino acids. In germline, CDR1 is LGHNT, CDR2 FRNRAP. The DNA for the CDR3 is TGTGCTAGTGGTTTAGGGGACAACAATCAGCCCCAGCATTTT. It is translated as CASGLGDNNQPQHF.

This clonotype was recorded a few times. The chain links TRBV4-2 to TRBJ1-2, with D possibly matching TRBD1 (5 bases). Germline V lookup: CDR1 LGHNA, CDR2 YNFKEQ. Trimming removed 2 bases at V and 7 bases at J, with 14 bases between. The CDR3 length is 14 residues. The CDR3 nucleotides read TGTGCCAGCAGCCAACCGGGACTCCCGAGTGGCTACACCTTC. It is translated as CASSQPGLPSGYTF.

This clonotype occurred a few times. V usage is TRBV28 and J usage is TRBJ2-1; no firm D call. CDR3 length equals 16 residues. The germline CDR1 and CDR2 sequences are MDHEN and SYDVKM. V shed 2 bases and J shed 3 bases, with 14 bases lying between them. The DNA of the CDR3 is TGTGCCAGCAGTTTAATAGTCCAAGCAAACTACAATGAGCAGTTCTTC. This gives the protein CASSLIVQANYNEQFF.

The chain carries TRBV27 and TRBJ2-3; weak D call: TRBD2 (6 bases). V dropped 4 bases and J dropped 2 bases, with 10 bases sitting between them. The germline CDR1 and CDR2 sequences are MNHEY and SMNVEV (reference sequence). CDR3 length: 14 residues. The CDR3 nucleotides read TGTGCCAGCAGTTCTAGCGACCCCACAGATACGCAGTATTTT. Its translation: CASSSSDPTDTQYF.

The chain has TRBV10-3 and TRBJ2-7; 7 positions agree with TRBD1. CDR1 and CDR2 (germline): ENHRY, SYGVKD. CDR3 size: 13 residues. The trim removed 10 bases at V and 5 bases at J, leaving 11 bases unmatched. The CDR3 DNA follows: TGTGCCAGCCAAGGGGGCGCGGTGGACGAGCAGTACTTC. It specifies CASQGGAVDEQYF.

This clonotype was found a few times. This chain uses TRBV20-1 with TRBJ2-3; D is perhaps TRBD1 (5 bases). The CDR3 contains 16 residues. CDR1 is DFQATT and CDR2 is SNEGSKA in the germline V gene (reference sequence). Trimming removed 3 bases from V and 0 bases from J, with 16 bases in between. The CDR3 nucleotides are TGCAGTGCTAGTAACAGGTTTAGACTCAGCACAGATACGCAGTATTTT. This codes for CSASNRFRLSTDTQYF.

The J gene is TRBJ2-1, the V gene TRBV20-1; no clear D. The germline V gene has CDR1 DFQATT and CDR2 SNEGSKA (reference sequence). The CDR3 runs to 15 residues. Trimming left V 3 bases short and J 1 base short, with 13 bases between. The CDR3: CSASPSTKSYNEQFF. The CDR3 bases are TGCAGTGCTAGCCCAAGTACTAAATCCTACAATGAGCAGTTCTTC.

This chain links TRBV7-3 with TRBJ2-3, with D unresolved. V was trimmed by 5 bases and J by 2 bases, leaving 17 bases between them. CDR3 size: 16 residues. From germline, CDR1 is SGHTA and CDR2 FQGTGA. The CDR3 reads CASSPGTPGNTDTQYF. The CDR3 region has the DNA TGTGCCAGCAGCCCGGGCACGCCCGGTAACACAGATACGCAGTATTTT. The full variable domain, in which reference TRBV7-3 and TRBJ2-3 provide the parts outside the CDR3, is GAGVSQTPSNKVTEKGKYVELRCDPISGHTALYWYRQSLGQGPEFLIYFQGTGAADDSGLPNDRFFAVRPEGSVSTLKIQRTERGDSAVYLCASSPGTPGNTDTQYFGPGTRLTVL.

This chain links TRBV5-6 with TRBJ1-6; the match to TRBD1 covers 8 bases. V was pared by 3 bases and J by 8 bases, with 7 bases of the junction left unmatched. In germline, CDR1 is SGHDT, CDR2 YYEEEE. The CDR3 runs to 15 residues. The DNA of the CDR3 is TGTGCCAGCAGCTCGGACAGGGACTTTTATTCACCCCTCCACTTT. Protein sequence: CASSSDRDFYSPLHF.

This chain connects TRBV4-1 to TRBJ2-4; D assignment may be TRBD1 or TRBD2 (6 bases each). The germline V and J ends were trimmed by 8 bases and 0 bases, with 17 bases remaining between them. The CDR3 is 16 residues long. CDR1 and CDR2 from the germline V gene are MGHRA and YSYEKL. CDR3 in DNA: TGCGCCAGCTCCAGTAGGGGGGCTCTAGCCAAAAACATTCAGTACTTC. It specifies CASSSRGALAKNIQYF.

The chain joins TRBV4-3 to TRBJ2-7, with D perhaps matching TRBD2 (6 bases). V was cut by 2 bases and J by 1 base, with 15 bases left in between. The CDR3 contains 16 residues. Germline V gene sequence: CDR1 LGHNA, CDR2 YSLEER. This chain's CDR3 is CASSQWTGGASYEQYF. The CDR3 DNA is TGCGCCAGCAGCCAATGGACTGGCGGGGCGTCCTACGAGCAGTACTTC.

This clonotype was detected only a few times. The CDR3 bases are TGTGCCAGCAGCCCCACCACCGGGACAGGGGGCAATGGCTACACCTTC. Encoded protein: CASSPTTGTGGNGYTF. The chain has TRBV7-2 and TRBJ1-2; 12 bases fit TRBD1. The V gene's germline CDR1 is SGHTA and CDR2 FQGNSA. Trimming removed 5 bases from V and 6 bases from J; junction bases left unmatched: 10. The CDR3 covers 16 residues.

The genes are TRBV5-1 and TRBJ2-2; TRBD1 might be the D (6 bases). The CDR3 sequence is 16 residues long. The ends were cut back, 1 base at V and 3 bases at J, with 13 bases in the middle. Looked up from germline, CDR1 is SGHRS and CDR2 is YFSETQ. CDR3 nucleotide sequence: TGCGCCAGCAGCTTGAAAGGTGCAGGGGACACCGGGGAGCTGTTTTTT. Encoded protein: CASSLKGAGDTGELFF.

V and J are TRBV4-1 and TRBJ1-2; no definite D call. The CDR3 runs 15 residues. Germline V gene sequence: CDR1 MGHRA, CDR2 YSYEKL. Trimming pared 2 bases from V and 0 bases from J, leaving 10 bases between. Here the CDR3 reads CASSQSVLANYGYTF. CDR3 in DNA: TGCGCCAGCAGCCAATCTGTATTAGCTAACTATGGCTACACCTTC.

The chain combines TRBV20-1 with TRBJ2-1, with 11 bases aligning to TRBD2. This CDR3 contains 15 residues. Germline V gene lookup returns CDR1 DFQATT and CDR2 SNEGSKA (reference sequence). Trimming removed 4 bases from V and 7 bases from J; junction bases left unmatched: 9. The CDR3 DNA reads TGCAGTGCTATACAAGCCGCTAGCGGGAGGAATGAGCAGTTCTTC. Its translation: CSAIQAASGRNEQFF.

The table lists this clonotype with a few counts. V is TRBV12-3 or TRBV12-4 and J is TRBJ1-3; D perhaps matches TRBD1 (6 bases). The CDR3 totals 16 residues. The V end was cut by 5 bases, the J end by 0 bases, with 14 bases between. The CDR3 loop reads CASSLTRGGSGNTIYF. The CDR3 DNA follows: TGTGCCAGCAGTCTAACCAGGGGAGGCTCTGGAAACACCATATATTTT.

The chain has TRBV20-1 and TRBJ2-4; perhaps TRBD2 as D (6 bases). Trimming removed 3 bases at V and 3 bases at J, with 15 bases between. Per the germline V gene, CDR1 is DFQATT and CDR2 is SNEGSKA (reference sequence). The CDR3 is 15 amino acids. This CDR3 is CSARPGAEGKNIQYF. The CDR3 nucleotides read TGCAGTGCTAGGCCCGGAGCGGAGGGCAAAAACATTCAGTACTTC.

This clonotype was counted only a few times. This chain connects TRBV6-5 to TRBJ1-2; a possible D gene is TRBD1 (6 bases). Trimming left V 0 bases short and J 0 bases short, with 14 bases between. Looked up from germline, CDR1 is MNHEY and CDR2 is SVGAGI. This CDR3 spans 17 amino acids. The CDR3 DNA follows: TGTGCCAGCAGTTACTCGGGGGGCCCTGGGGCTAACTATGGCTACACCTTC. Residues: CASSYSGGPGANYGYTF.

V is TRBV7-9 and J is TRBJ1-1; 7 bases fit TRBD1. This CDR3 has 15 residues. V was pared by 2 bases and J by 6 bases, with 9 bases of the junction left unmatched. Germline CDR1 and CDR2: SEHNR and FQNEAQ (reference sequence). CDR3 DNA sequence: TGTGCCAGCAGCTTAACCACAGGGGCGTACGCTGAAGCTTTCTTT. It yields the protein CASSLTTGAYAEAFF.

The genes are TRBV4-1 and TRBJ2-2, with a tentative D call TRBD1 (5 bases). Trimming removed 1 base from V and 6 bases from J, with 15 bases in between. The CDR3 covers 16 residues. CDR1 is MGHRA, CDR2 YSYEKL, per germline. The DNA of the CDR3 is TGCGCCAGCAGCCAAGGTACAGGTTTCAGGTCCGGGGAGCTGTTTTTT. This encodes CASSQGTGFRSGELFF.

The J gene is TRBJ1-1, the V gene TRBV10-3; D remains ambiguous. CDR3 length: 14 amino acids. V lost 10 bases, J lost 3 bases, and 18 bases lay in between. Germline loops: CDR1 ENHRY, CDR2 SYGVKD. CDR3 protein: CATVGSGKHTEAFF. In DNA form, the CDR3 reads TGTGCCACCGTGGGGTCAGGAAAACACACTGAAGCTTTCTTT.

This clonotype has only a few counts. The V call is TRBV10-1, the J call TRBJ2-1, with 8 bases matching TRBD2. The trim removed 6 bases at V and 3 bases at J, leaving 4 bases unmatched. The V gene's germline CDR1 is WNHNN and CDR2 SYGVQD (reference sequence). The CDR3 has 14 residues. In DNA form, the CDR3 reads TGCGCCAGCAGCCGGGGGGGGAACTACAATGAGCAGTTCTTC. Amino acid sequence: CASSRGGNYNEQFF.

The chain couples TRBV6-5 to TRBJ2-5; D possibly corresponds to TRBD2 (6 bases). This CDR3 is built from 14 residues. Germline CDR1 and CDR2: MNHEY and SVGAGI. The V and J ends lost 7 bases and 5 bases respectively, with 17 bases between them. The CDR3 coding sequence is TGTGCCAGCAATTCGTTGGGACTGAGGGAGACCCAGTACTTC. It encodes CASNSLGLRETQYF.